This paragraph reports one T cell receptor beta chain. This entry belongs to a study of blood T cell repertoires in COVID-19. The wider study: Donors in the United States, Italy and Spain gave samples during acute or convalescent COVID-19.

In the study's own analysis: Reference gene primer amplification gave estimated nucleated cell counts. The assay was immunoSEQ multiplex PCR, and TCRdb's table has in-frame clones only and misses some. The DNA was the basis for D and trimming; V, J and clone size are from that table. This sample carries approximately 140,000 clones, 65% to 80% of them seen once, and the ten largest clones take around a sixth. Sequenced sample: peripheral blood. This clonotype originated in a man aged 45-65 years with acute or convalescent COVID-19.

The CDR3 is CASSLAAGQATNYGYTF. Written as DNA, the CDR3 is TGTGCCAGCAGCTTAGCCGCGGGACAGGCCACTAACTATGGCTACACCTTC. The chain carries TRBV7-2 and TRBJ1-2, with 8 bases matching TRBD1. CDR1 and CDR2 (germline): SGHTA, FQGNSA. The CDR3 is 17 residues long. The junction had 6 bases not matched to a gene; V was cut back by 0 bases and J by 0 bases.